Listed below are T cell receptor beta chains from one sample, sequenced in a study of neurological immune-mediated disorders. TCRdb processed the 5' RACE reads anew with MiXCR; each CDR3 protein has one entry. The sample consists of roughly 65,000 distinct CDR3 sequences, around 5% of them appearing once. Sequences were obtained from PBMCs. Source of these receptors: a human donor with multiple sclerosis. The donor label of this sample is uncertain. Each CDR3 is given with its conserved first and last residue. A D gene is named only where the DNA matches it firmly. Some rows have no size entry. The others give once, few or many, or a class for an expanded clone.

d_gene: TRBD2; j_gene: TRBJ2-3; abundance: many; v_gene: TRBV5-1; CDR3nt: TGCGCCAGCAGCGGAGGACTAGCGGGATTCACAGATACGCAGTATTTT; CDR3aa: CASSGGLAGFTDTQYF
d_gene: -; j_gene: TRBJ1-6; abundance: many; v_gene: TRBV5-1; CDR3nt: TGCGCCAGCAGCGCCGGACTCCCTCCTTCACCCCTCCACTTT; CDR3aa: CASSAGLPPSPLHF
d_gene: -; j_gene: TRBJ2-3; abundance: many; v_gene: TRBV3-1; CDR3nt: TGTGCCAGCAGCTTGCGAGGGGGACCGGGGGATACGCAGTATTTT; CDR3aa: CASSLRGGPGDTQYF
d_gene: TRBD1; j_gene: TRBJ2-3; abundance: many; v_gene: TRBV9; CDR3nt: TGTGCCAGCAGCCCCCGACCCGACAGGGGGATATTTGATACGCAGTATTTT; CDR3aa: CASSPRPDRGIFDTQYF
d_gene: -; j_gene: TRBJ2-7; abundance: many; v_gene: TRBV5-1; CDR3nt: TGCGCCAGCAGCTTGGGGGCAGGGGCTTCCTACGAGCAGTACTTC; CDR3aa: CASSLGAGASYEQYF
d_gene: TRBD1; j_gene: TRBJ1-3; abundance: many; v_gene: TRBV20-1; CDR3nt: TGCAGTGCTGGATCGGGGACAGCTTCTGGAAACACCATATATTTT; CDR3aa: CSAGSGTASGNTIYF
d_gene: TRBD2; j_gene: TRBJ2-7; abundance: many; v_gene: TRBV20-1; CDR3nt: TGCAGTGCACGGACTAGCACCTCTTACGAGCAGTACTTC; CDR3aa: CSARTSTSYEQYF
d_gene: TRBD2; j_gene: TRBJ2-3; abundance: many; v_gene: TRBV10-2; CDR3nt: TGCGCCAGCAGTGAGCCCTTGACTAGCGGGGGGACCACAGATACGCAGTATTTT; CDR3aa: CASSEPLTSGGTTDTQYF
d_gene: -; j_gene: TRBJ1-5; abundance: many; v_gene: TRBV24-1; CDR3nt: TGTGCCACCAGTGATCCTGTTAAGGGAAGAGATCAGCCCCAGCATTTT; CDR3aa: CATSDPVKGRDQPQHF
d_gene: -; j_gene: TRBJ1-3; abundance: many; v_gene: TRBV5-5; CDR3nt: TGTGCCAGCAGCCGGCCGACTGCTCGCTCTGGAAACACCATATATTTT; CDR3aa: CASSRPTARSGNTIYF
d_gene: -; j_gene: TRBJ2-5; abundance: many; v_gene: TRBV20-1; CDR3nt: TGCAGTGCTCGGACGCCCGATCCCCAAGAGACCCAGTACTTC; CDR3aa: CSARTPDPQETQYF
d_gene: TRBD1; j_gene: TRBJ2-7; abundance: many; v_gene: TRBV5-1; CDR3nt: TGCGCCAGCAGCTCCGGGACAGCTCTACGAACCTACGAGCAGTACTTC; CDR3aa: CASSSGTALRTYEQYF
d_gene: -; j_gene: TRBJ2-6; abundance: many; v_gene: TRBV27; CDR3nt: TGTGCCAGCAGTCAGAGCTCTGGGGCCAACGTCCTGACTTTC; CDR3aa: CASSQSSGANVLTF
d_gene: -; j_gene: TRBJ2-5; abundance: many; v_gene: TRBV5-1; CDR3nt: TGCGCCAGCAGCCCCCCGGACCCCCAAGAGACCCAGTACTTC; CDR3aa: CASSPPDPQETQYF
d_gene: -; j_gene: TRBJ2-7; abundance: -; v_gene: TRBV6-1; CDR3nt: TGTGCCAGCCGACGGGGCGACGAGCAGTACTTC; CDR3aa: CASRRGDEQYF
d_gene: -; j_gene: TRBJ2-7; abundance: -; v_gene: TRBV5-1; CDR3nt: TGCGCCAGCAGCTTGGCAGGACGGTACTCCTACGAGCAGTACTTC; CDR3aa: CASSLAGRYSYEQYF
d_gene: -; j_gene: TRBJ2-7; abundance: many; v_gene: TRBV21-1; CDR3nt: TGTGCCAGCAGCCACAAGAGCTCCTACGAGCAGTACTTC; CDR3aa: CASSHKSSYEQYF
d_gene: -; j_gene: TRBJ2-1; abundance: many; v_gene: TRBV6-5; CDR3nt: TGTGCCAGCAGTTACCGTCTTGCCGTCTATCTCCATGAGCAGTTCTTC; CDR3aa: CASSYRLAVYLHEQFF
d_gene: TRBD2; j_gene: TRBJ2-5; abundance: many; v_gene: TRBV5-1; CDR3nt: TGCGCCAGCAGCGCGAACCCCGGGACTAGCGGGGTCAGAGAGACCCAGTACTTC; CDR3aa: CASSANPGTSGVRETQYF
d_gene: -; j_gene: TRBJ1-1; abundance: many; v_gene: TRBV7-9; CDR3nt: TGTGCCAGCAGCCCTGGTTGGTTGAACACTGAAGCTTTCTTT; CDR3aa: CASSPGWLNTEAFF
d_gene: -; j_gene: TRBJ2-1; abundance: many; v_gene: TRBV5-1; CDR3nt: TGCGCCAGCAAGGTCCGGACATCGTACAATGAGCAGTTCTTC; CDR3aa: CASKVRTSYNEQFF
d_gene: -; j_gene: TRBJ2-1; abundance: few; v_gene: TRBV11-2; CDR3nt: TGTGCCAGCAGCTCGCCCCGACAGGACAATGAGCAGTTCTTC; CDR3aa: CASSSPRQDNEQFF
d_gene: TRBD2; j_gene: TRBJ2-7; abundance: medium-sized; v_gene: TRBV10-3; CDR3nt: TGTGCCATCAGTGTGGGAAGCGGGGGGGCCTACGAGCAGTACTTC; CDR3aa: CAISVGSGGAYEQYF
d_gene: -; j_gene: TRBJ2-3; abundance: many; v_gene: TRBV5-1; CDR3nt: TGCGCCAGCAGCTTGGATAGCCCTCGCACAGATACGCAGTATTTT; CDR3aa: CASSLDSPRTDTQYF
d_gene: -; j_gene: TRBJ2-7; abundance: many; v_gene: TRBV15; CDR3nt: TGTGCCACCACTTCGGCAGGTATCTACGAGCAGTACTTC; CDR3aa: CATTSAGIYEQYF
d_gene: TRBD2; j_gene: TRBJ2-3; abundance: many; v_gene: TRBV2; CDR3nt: TGTGCCAGCAAAACCCTAGCGGGCACAGATACGCAGTATTTT; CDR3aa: CASKTLAGTDTQYF
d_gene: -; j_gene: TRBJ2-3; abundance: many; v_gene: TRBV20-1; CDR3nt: TGCAGTGCTAGAGTTTGGGGTTTAGCGGATTCCACGTCGGATACGCAGTATTTT; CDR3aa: CSARVWGLADSTSDTQYF
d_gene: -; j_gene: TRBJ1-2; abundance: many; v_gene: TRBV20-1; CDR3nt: TGCAGTGCTAGAGATTTCGGGTTGAACTATGGCTACACCTTC; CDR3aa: CSARDFGLNYGYTF
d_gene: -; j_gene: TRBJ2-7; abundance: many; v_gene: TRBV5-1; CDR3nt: TGCGCCAGCAGCTTGGGTCAGGGTATCTACGAGCAGTACTTC; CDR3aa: CASSLGQGIYEQYF
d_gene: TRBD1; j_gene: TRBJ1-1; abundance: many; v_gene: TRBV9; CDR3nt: TGTGCCAGCAGCTTAGACCCCAGGGGGCATCCTGAAGCTTTCTTT; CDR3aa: CASSLDPRGHPEAFF
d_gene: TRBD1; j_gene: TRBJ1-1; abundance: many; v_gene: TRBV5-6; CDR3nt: TGTGCCAGCAGCTCCGGGACAGGTAACACTGAAGCTTTCTTT; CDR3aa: CASSSGTGNTEAFF
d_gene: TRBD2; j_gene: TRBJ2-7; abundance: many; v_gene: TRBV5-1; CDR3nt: TGCGCCAGCAGCTTGAGCGGGACGGCGAGCGGAGAGCAGTACTTC; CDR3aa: CASSLSGTASGEQYF
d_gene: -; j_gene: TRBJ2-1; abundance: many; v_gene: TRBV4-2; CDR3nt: TGTGCCAGCAGCCAATATCTCTTTGGCCGAGGCGGTGAGCAGTTCTTC; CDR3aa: CASSQYLFGRGGEQFF
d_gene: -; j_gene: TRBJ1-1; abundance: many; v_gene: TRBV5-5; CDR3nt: TGTGCCAGCAGCTTGCTCACAGGACAGTGGGCCACTGAAGCTTTCTTT; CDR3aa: CASSLLTGQWATEAFF
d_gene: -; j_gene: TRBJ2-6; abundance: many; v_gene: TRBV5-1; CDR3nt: TGCGCCAGCAGCTTGGCCTATAGCGGTGGGAGCTCTGGGGCCAACGTCCTGACTTTC; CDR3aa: CASSLAYSGGSSGANVLTF
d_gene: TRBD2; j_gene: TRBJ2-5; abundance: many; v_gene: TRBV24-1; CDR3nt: TGTGCCACCAGTGATTTGACTAGCGGGGGGGACAAGACCCAGTACTTC; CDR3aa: CATSDLTSGGDKTQYF
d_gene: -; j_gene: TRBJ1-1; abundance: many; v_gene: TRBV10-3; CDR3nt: TGTGCCATCAGTGCACAGGACAATACGGGAACTGAAGCTTTCTTT; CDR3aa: CAISAQDNTGTEAFF
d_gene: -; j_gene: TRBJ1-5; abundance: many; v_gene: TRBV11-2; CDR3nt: TGTGCCAGCAGCTTATCCCCTCAAAATCAGCCCCAGCATTTT; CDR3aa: CASSLSPQNQPQHF
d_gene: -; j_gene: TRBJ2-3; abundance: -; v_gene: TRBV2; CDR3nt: TGTGCCAGCAGTGAAGGTAGTGCAGATACGCAGTATTTT; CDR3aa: CASSEGSADTQYF
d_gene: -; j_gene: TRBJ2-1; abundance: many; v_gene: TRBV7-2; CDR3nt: TGTGCCAGCAGCTTGGGACTCCAAAACTCCAATGAGCAGTTCTTC; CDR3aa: CASSLGLQNSNEQFF
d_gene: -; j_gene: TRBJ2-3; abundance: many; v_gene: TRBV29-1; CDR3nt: TGCAGCGTCGCCGACCGTTACAGCACAGATACGCAGTATTTT; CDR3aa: CSVADRYSTDTQYF
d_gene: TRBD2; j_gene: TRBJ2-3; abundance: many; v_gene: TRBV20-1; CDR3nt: TGCAGTGCTAGAGGAGGGGGACTAGCGCAGTATTTT; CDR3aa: CSARGGGLAQYF
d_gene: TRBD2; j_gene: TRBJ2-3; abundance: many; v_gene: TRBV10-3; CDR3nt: TGTGCCGTACCCGGGACTAGCGGGGGCTCGCAGTATTTT; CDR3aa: CAVPGTSGGSQYF
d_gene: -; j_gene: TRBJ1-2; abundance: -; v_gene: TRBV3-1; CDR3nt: TGTGCCAGCCAAGCCCCCAGTGGCTACACCTTC; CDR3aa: CASQAPSGYTF
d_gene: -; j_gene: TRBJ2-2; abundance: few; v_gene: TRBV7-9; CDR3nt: TGTGCCAGCAGCTTAGTGATCGGGGAGCTGTTTTTT; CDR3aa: CASSLVIGELFF
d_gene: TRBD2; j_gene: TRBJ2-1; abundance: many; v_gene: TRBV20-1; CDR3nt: TGCAGTGCTAGAGATCCTAAAGCTAGCGGGGGCAGGTCCTACAATGAGCAGTTCTTC; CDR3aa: CSARDPKASGGRSYNEQFF
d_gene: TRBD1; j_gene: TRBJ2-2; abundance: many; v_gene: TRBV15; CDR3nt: TGTGCCAGCCGAGACAGGGGGGCTGGCACCGGGGAGCTGTTTTTT; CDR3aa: CASRDRGAGTGELFF
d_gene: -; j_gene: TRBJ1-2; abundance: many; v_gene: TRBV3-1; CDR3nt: TGTGCCAGCAGCCAAGTTTTTTTAAGGGAAGGAGACTATGGCTACACCTTC; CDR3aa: CASSQVFLREGDYGYTF
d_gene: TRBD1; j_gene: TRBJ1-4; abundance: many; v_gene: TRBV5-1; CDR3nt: TGCGCCAGCAGCCCCCGTGGGACAGGGGAAAAACTGTTTTTT; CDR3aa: CASSPRGTGEKLFF
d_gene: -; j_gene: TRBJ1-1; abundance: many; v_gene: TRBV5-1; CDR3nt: TGCGCCAGCAGCTCCGGGGACGGCTTGAACACTGAAGCTTTCTTT; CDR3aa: CASSSGDGLNTEAFF
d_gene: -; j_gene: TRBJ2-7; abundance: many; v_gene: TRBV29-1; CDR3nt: TGCAGCGTTGCAGGGCCCCCACGCGAGCAGTACTTC; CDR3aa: CSVAGPPREQYF
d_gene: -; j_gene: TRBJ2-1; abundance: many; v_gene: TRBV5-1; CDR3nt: TGCGCCAGCAGCTTGCTACGGGGGAATGAGCAGTTCTTC; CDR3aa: CASSLLRGNEQFF
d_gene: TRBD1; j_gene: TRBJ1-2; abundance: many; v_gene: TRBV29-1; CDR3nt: TGCAGCGTTGTGCCCGGGACAGGGGGGAACGTCTACACCTTC; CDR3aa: CSVVPGTGGNVYTF
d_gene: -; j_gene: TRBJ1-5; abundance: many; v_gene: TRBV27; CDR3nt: TGTGCCAGCAGCCCAAGCCCCCCGACGGTGTATAGCAATCAGCCCCAGCATTTT; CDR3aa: CASSPSPPTVYSNQPQHF